This T cell receptor (beta chain) was recorded in a study of T-cell reconstitution after alpha-beta-depleted transplantation in children. Study-wide results and caveats: The main origin of T-cell counts and diversity one year after transplant was newly produced T cells. Where some patients showed high TCRbeta diversity at day 60, it came from recipient T cells and thymic progenitors that had survived.

Concerning this clonotype: Its antigen is undetermined.

Preparation of the TCRbeta library was carried out with unique molecular identifiers. TCRdb reprocessed the PCR reads via MiXCR and lists one record per CDR3 protein. In the table there are a few hundred thousand distinct CDR3 sequences, 25% to 30% of which are singletons. This TCR was sampled from a boy under two years old with Wiskott-Aldrich syndrome, due to receive a stem cell transplant. The sample consisted of PBMCs, taken before TCRalphabeta/CD19-depleted stem cell transplant.

DNA of the CDR3: TGTGCCAGCAGCCACAAGCGGGTTAGCTCCTACAATGAGCAGTTCTTC. Residues: CASSHKRVSSYNEQFF. The chain employs TRBV3-1 and TRBJ2-1, with D possibly matching TRBD2 (6 bases). Trimming pared 3 bases from V and 0 bases from J, leaving 12 bases between. The CDR3 is 16 residues long. Germline V gene data show CDR1 as LGHDT and CDR2 as YNNKEL (reference sequence).